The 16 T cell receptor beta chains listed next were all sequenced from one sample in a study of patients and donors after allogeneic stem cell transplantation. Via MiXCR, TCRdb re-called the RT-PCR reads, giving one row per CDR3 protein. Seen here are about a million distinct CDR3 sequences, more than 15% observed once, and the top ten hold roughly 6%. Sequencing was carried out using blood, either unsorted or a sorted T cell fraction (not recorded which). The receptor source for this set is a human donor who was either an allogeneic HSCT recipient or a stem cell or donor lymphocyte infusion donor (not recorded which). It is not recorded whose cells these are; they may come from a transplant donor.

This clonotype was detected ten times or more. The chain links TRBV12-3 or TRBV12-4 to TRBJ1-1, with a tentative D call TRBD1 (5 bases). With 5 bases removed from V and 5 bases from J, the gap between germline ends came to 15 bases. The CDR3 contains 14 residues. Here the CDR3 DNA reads TGTGCCAGCAGTCCCTTGAGGGGAGGAACTGAAGCTTTCTTT. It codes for CASSPLRGGTEAFF.

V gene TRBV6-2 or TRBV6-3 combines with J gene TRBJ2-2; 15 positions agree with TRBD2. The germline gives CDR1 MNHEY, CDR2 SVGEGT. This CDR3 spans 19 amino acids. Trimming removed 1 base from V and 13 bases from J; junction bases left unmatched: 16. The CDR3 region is CASSYYTPGLAGGYKVLFF. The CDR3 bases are TGTGCCAGCAGTTACTACACCCCGGGACTAGCGGGGGGCTACAAAGTGCTGTTTTTT.

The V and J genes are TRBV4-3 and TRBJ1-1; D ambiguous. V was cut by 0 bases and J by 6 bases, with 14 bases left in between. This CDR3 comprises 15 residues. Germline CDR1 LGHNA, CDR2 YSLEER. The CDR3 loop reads CASSQDLGFVSEAFF. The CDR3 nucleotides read TGCGCCAGCAGCCAAGATTTGGGGTTCGTATCTGAAGCTTTCTTT.

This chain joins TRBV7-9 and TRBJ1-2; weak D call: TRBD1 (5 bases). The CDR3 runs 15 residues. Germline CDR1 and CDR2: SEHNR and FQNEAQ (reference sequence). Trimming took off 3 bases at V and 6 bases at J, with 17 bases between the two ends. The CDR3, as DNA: TGTGCCAGCAGCTTTAGGATCGGGACGAGAGATGGCTACACCTTC. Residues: CASSFRIGTRDGYTF.

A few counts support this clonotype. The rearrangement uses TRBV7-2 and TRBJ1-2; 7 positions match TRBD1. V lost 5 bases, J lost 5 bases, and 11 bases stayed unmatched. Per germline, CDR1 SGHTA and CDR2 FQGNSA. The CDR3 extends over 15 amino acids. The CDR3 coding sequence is TGTGCCAGCAGCGCGTATAAAGACAGGGAGTATGGCTACACCTTC. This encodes CASSAYKDREYGYTF.

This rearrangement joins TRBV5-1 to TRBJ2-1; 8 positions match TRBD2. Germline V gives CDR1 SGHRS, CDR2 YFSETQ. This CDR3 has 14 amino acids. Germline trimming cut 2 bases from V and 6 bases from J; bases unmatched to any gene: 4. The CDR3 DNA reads TGCGCCAGCAGCTTTCCGGGGGGGATCAATGAGCAGTTCTTC. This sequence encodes CASSFPGGINEQFF.

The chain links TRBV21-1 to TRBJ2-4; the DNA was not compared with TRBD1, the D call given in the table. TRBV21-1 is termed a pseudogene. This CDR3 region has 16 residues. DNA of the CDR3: TGTGCCAGCAGCAAGGAGGTGACGCCGGGGTGGAACATTCAGTACTTC. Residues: CASSKEVTPGWNIQYF.

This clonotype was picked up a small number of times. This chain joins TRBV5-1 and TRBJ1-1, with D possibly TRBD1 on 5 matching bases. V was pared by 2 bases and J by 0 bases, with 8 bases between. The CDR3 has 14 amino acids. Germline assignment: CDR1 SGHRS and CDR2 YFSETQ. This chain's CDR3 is CASSLWGVNTEAFF. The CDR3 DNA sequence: TGCGCCAGCAGCTTATGGGGGGTGAACACTGAAGCTTTCTTT. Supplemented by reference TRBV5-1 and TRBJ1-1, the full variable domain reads KAGVTQTPRYLIKTRGQQVTLSCSPISGHRSVSWYQQTPGQGLQFLFEYFSETQRNKGNFPGRFSGRQFSNSRSEMNVSTLELGDSALYLCASSLWGVNTEAFFGQGTRLTVV.

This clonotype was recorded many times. CDR3 residues: CASSWGSSGANVLTF. The CDR3 DNA is TGTGCCAGCAGCTGGGGATCTTCTGGGGCCAACGTCCTGACTTTC. This chain joins TRBV5-6 and TRBJ2-6; no reliable D call. The ends were cut back, 3 bases at V and 1 base at J, with 8 bases in the middle. The germline gives CDR1 SGHDT, CDR2 YYEEEE. The CDR3 loop spans 15 amino acids.

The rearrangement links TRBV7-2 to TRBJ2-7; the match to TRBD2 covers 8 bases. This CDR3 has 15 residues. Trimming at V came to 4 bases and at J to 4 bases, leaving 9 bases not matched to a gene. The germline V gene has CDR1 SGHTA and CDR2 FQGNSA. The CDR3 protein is CASSSPSAGDYEQYF. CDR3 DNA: TGTGCCAGCAGCTCGCCATCAGCGGGAGATTACGAGCAGTACTTC. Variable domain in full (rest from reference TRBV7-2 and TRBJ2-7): GAGVSQSPSNKVTEKGKDVELRCDPISGHTALYWYRQSLGQGLEFLIYFQGNSAPDKSGLPSDRFSAERTGGSVSTLTIQRTQQEDSAVYLCASSSPSAGDYEQYFGPGTRLTVT.

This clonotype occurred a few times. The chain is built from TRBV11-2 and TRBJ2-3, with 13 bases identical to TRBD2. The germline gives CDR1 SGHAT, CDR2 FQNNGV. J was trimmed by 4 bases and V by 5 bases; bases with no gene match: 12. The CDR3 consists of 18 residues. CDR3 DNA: TGTGCCAGCAGCCCTCGGACTAGCGGGAGTCGCTCGGCAGATACGCAGTATTTT. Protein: CASSPRTSGSRSADTQYF.

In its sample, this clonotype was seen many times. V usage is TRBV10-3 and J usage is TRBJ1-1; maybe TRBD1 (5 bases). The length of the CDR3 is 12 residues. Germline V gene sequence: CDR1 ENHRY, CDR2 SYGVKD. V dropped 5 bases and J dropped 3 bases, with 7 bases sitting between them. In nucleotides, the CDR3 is TGTGCCATCAGTCCCAGGGACACTGAAGCTTTCTTT. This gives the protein CAISPRDTEAFF.

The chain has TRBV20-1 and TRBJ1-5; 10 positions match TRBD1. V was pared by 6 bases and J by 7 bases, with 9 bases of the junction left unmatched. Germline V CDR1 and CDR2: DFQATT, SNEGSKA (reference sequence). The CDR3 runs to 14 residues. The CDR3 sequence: CSALRDRGGQPQHF. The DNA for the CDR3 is TGCAGTGCCCTCCGGGACAGGGGAGGACAGCCCCAGCATTTT.

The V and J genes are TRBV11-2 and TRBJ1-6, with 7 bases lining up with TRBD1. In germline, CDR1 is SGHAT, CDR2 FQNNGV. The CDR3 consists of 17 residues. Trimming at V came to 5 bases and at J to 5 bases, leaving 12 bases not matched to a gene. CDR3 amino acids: CASSIGTEITDNSPLHF. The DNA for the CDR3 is TGTGCCAGCAGCATCGGGACAGAGATTACCGATAATTCACCCCTCCACTTT.

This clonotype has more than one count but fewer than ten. This CDR3 reads CASSWGTGIYGYTF. The CDR3 DNA sequence: TGTGCCAGCAGCTGGGGGACAGGGATCTATGGCTACACCTTC. The chain employs TRBV5-6 and TRBJ1-2; TRBD1 agrees at 9 bases. Trimming cost V 3 bases and J 4 bases; bases outside gene matches: 4. From germline, CDR1 is SGHDT and CDR2 YYEEEE. This CDR3 region has 14 residues.

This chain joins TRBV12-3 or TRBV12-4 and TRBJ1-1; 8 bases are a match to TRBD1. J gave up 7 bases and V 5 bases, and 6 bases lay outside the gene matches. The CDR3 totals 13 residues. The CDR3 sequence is CASSRGQGFEAFF. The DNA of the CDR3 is TGTGCCAGCAGTAGAGGACAGGGCTTTGAAGCTTTCTTT.